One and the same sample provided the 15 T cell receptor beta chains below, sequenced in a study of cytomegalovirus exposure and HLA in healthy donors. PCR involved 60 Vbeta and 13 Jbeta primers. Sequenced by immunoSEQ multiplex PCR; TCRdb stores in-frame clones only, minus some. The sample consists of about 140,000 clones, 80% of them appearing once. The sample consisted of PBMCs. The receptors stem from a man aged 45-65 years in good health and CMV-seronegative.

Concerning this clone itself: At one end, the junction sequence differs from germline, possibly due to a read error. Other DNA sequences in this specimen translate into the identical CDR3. CDR3 bases: TGTGCCAGCAGGGAAGACATATCTGGAAACACCATATATTTT. This encodes CASREDISGNTIYF. The chain has TRBV2 and TRBJ1-3; no reliable D call. The germline V gene has CDR1 SNHLY and CDR2 FYNNEI. The CDR3 has 14 amino acids.

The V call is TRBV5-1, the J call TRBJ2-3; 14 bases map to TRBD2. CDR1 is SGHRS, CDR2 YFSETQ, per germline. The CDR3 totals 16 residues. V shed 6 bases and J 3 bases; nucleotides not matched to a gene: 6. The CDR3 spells CASMRLAGGLTDTQYF. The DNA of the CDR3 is TGCGCCAGCATGCGACTAGCGGGGGGGCTTACAGATACGCAGTATTTT.

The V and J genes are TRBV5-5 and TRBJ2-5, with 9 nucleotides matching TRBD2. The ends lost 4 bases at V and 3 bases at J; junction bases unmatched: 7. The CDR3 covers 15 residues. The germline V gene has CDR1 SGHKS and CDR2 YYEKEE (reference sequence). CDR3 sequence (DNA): TGTGCCAGCAGCCGAAGCGGGAGGAAGGAAGAGACCCAGTACTTC. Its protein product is CASSRSGRKEETQYF. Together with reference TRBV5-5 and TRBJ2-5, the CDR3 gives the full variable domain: DAGVTQSPTHLIKTRGQQVTLRCSPISGHKSVSWYQQVLGQGPQFIFQYYEKEERGRGNFPDRFSARQFPNYSSELNVNALLLGDSALYLCASSRSGRKEETQYFGPGTRLLVL.

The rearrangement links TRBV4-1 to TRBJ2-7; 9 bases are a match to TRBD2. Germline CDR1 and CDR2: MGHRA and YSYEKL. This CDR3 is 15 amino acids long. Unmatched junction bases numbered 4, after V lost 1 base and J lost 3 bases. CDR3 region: CASSQGVAGVYEQYF. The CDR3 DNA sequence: TGCGCCAGCAGCCAAGGGGTAGCGGGGGTCTACGAGCAGTACTTC.

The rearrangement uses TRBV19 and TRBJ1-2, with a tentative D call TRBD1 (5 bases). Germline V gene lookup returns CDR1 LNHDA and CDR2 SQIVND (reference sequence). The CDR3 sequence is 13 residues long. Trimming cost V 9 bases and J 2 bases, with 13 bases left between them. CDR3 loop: CASHGQGNYGYTF. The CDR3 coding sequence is TGTGCCAGCCATGGCCAGGGAAACTATGGCTACACCTTC.

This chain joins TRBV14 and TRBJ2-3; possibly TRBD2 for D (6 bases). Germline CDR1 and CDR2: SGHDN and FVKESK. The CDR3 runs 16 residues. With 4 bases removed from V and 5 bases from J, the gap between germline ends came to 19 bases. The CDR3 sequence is CASSPRRELGRDTQYF. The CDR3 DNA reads TGTGCCAGCAGCCCAAGGAGGGAGCTTGGCAGAGATACGCAGTATTTT.

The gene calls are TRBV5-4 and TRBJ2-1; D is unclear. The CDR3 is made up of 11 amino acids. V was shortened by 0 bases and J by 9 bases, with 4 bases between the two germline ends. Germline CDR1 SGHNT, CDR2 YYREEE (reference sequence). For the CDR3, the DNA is TGTGCCAGCAGCTTGGGAGCTGAGCAGTTCTTC. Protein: CASSLGAEQFF. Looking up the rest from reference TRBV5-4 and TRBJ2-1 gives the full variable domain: ETGVTQSPTHLIKTRGQQVTLRCSSQSGHNTVSWYQQALGQGPQFIFQYYREEENGRGNFPPRFSGLQFPNYSSELNVNALELDDSALYLCASSLGAEQFFGPGTRLTVL.

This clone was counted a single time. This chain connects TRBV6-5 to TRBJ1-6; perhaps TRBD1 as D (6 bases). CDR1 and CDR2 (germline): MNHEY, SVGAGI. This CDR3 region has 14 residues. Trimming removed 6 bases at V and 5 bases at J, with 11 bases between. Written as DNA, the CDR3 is TGTGCCAGCAGCCGAGGACAGAATAATTCACCCCTCCACTTT. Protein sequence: CASSRGQNNSPLHF.

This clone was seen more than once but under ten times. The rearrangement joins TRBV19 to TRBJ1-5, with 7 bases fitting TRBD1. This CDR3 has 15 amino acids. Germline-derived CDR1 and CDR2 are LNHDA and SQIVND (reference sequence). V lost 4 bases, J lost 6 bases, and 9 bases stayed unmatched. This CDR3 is CASSTGQTIGQPQHF. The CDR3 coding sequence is TGTGCCAGTAGTACGGGACAGACTATAGGTCAGCCCCAGCATTTT. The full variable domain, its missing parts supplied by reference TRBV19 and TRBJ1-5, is DGGITQSPKYLFRKEGQNVTLSCEQNLNHDAMYWYRQDPGQGLRLIYYSQIVNDFQKGDIAEGYSVSREKKESFPLTVTSAQKNPTAFYLCASSTGQTIGQPQHFGDGTRLSIL.

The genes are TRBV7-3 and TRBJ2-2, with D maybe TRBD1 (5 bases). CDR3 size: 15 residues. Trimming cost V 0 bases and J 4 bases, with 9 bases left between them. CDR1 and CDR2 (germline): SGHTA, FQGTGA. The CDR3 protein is CASSLTGRATGELFF. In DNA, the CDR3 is TGTGCCAGCAGCTTAACAGGCAGGGCCACCGGGGAGCTGTTTTTT.

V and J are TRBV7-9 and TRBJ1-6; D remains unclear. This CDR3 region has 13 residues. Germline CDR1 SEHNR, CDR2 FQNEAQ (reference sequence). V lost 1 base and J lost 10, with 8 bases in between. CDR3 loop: CASSLGPGSPLHF. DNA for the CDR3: TGTGCCAGCAGCTTAGGTCCGGGGTCACCCCTCCACTTT.

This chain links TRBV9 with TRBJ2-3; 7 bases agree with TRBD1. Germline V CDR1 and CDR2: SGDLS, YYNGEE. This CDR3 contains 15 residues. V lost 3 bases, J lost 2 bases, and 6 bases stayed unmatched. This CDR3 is CASSATGQYTDTQYF. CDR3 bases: TGTGCCAGCAGCGCAACGGGACAGTACACAGATACGCAGTATTTT. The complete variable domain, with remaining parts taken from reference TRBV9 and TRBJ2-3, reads DSGVTQTPKHLITATGQRVTLRCSPRSGDLSVYWYQQSLDQGLQFLIQYYNGEERAKGNILERFSAQQFPDLHSELNLSSLELGDSALYFCASSATGQYTDTQYFGPGTRLTVL.

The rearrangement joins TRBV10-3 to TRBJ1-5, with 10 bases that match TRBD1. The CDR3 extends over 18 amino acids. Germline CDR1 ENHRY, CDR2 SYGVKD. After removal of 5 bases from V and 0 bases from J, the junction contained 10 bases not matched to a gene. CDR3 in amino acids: CAISSGTGAYLSNQPQHF. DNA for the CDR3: TGTGCCATCAGTTCCGGGACAGGGGCCTACCTTAGCAATCAGCCCCAGCATTTT.

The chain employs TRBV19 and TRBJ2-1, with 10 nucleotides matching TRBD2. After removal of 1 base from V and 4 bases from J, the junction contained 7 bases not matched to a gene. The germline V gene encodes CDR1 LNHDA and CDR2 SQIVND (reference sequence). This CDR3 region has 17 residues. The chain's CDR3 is CASSIAASGGPYNEQFF. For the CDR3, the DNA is TGTGCCAGTAGTATAGCGGCTAGCGGGGGACCTTACAATGAGCAGTTCTTC.

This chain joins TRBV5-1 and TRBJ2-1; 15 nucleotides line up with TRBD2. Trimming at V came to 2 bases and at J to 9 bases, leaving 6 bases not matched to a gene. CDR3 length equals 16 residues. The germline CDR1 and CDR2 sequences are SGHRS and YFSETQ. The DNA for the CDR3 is TGCGCCAGCAGCTTCGGGACTAGCGGGAGGAATGCTGAGCAGTTCTTC. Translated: CASSFGTSGRNAEQFF.